This passage covers 32 T cell receptor beta chains from one sample sequenced in a study of T cell responses to AZD1222 COVID-19 vaccine. Measured with immunoSEQ multiplex PCR; TCRdb has only the in-frame clones, and not every one. The data show around 120,000 clones, around 86% seen once. The sample consisted of peripheral blood, taken on day 0 of AZD1222 vaccination. These receptors all stem from an adult in good health.

The rearrangement joins TRBV7-2 to TRBJ2-5; tentatively, D is TRBD2 (5 bases). The V and J ends lost 4 bases and 1 base respectively, with 7 bases between them. Looked up from germline, CDR1 is SGHTA and CDR2 is FQGNSA. This CDR3 has 13 residues. The CDR3 protein is CASSYGIQETQYF. For the CDR3, the DNA is TGTGCCAGCAGCTACGGGATCCAAGAGACCCAGTACTTC.

This chain links TRBV12-5 with TRBJ1-1, with TRBD1 identical over 9 bases. V was clipped by 1 base and J by 4 bases; unmatched bases: 1. From germline, CDR1 is LGHNT and CDR2 FRNRAP. There are 14 residues in the CDR3. This CDR3 is CASGLGQGVTEAFF. Written as DNA, the CDR3 is TGTGCTAGTGGTTTGGGACAGGGGGTCACTGAAGCTTTCTTT.

The chain employs TRBV5-1 and TRBJ1-2; 7 bases match TRBD1. The CDR3 sequence is 14 residues long. Germline loops: CDR1 SGHRS, CDR2 YFSETQ. The J segment lost 5 bases and the V segment lost 6 bases, leaving 10 bases of the junction unmatched. CDR3 coding DNA: TGCGCCAGCACCAAGACAGGGCAGGCATATGGCTACACCTTC. Translation: CASTKTGQAYGYTF.

This chain uses TRBV3-1 (or the pseudogene TRBV3-2) with TRBJ2-7; tentatively, D is TRBD1 (6 bases). This CDR3 is built from 15 residues. Germline lookup yields CDR1 LGHDT and CDR2 YNNKEL (reference sequence). Trimming pared 1 base from V and 0 bases from J, leaving 10 bases between. CDR3 nucleotide sequence: TGTGCCAGCAGCCAAGTGGGGGCCTACTCCTACGAGCAGTACTTC. This sequence encodes CASSQVGAYSYEQYF.

This chain connects TRBV5-1 to TRBJ1-1, with 7 bases lining up with TRBD1. Germline V gene lookup returns CDR1 SGHRS and CDR2 YFSETQ. J lost 2 bases, V lost 3 bases, and 7 bases had no gene match. This CDR3 is built from 15 residues. CDR3 in DNA: TGCGCCAGCAGCTACAACAGGGGAGTTAACACTGAAGCTTTCTTT. Encoded protein: CASSYNRGVNTEAFF.

The chain combines TRBV5-1 with TRBJ2-5; no definite D call. Germline values: CDR1 SGHRS, CDR2 YFSETQ. The length of the CDR3 is 14 residues. V lost 4 bases and J lost 2, with 12 bases in between. As DNA, the CDR3 is TGCGCCAGCAGCCCCACGGGTGGTCAAGAGACCCAGTACTTC. It encodes CASSPTGGQETQYF.

This clone turned up a few times. The chain is built from TRBV18 and TRBJ2-3, with a possible D match to TRBD2 (5 bases). Germline CDR1 reads KGHSH; CDR2 reads LQKENI. This CDR3 comprises 16 residues. The V end lost 6 bases, the J end lost 1 base, and 17 bases lay between the germline ends. The CDR3 region has the DNA TGTGCCAGCTCCGAAGGATACGGGGTAGGCACAGATACGCAGTATTTT. The encoded protein is CASSEGYGVGTDTQYF.

This rearrangement joins TRBV7-9 to TRBJ2-2; TRBD1 is a possible D gene (6 bases). The CDR3 is made up of 15 amino acids. Per germline, CDR1 SEHNR and CDR2 FQNEAQ (reference sequence). Trimming removed 5 bases at V and 3 bases at J, with 13 bases between. This CDR3 reads CASSHTGSYTGELFF. The CDR3 DNA reads as TGTGCCAGCAGCCATACAGGGAGTTACACCGGGGAGCTGTTTTTT.

The rearrangement links TRBV2 to TRBJ1-3; D call uncertain. The V gene's germline CDR1 is SNHLY and CDR2 FYNNEI. The CDR3 consists of 12 residues. V lost 8 bases and J 6 bases, leaving 11 bases between the germline ends. This CDR3 reads CASRGEENTIYF. CDR3 DNA sequence: TGTGCCAGCCGCGGGGAGGAAAACACCATATATTTT.

V is TRBV19 and J is TRBJ1-2; 10 bases match TRBD1. Losses at the gene ends were 3 bases for V and 6 bases for J; bases not matched to a gene: 4. The CDR3 contains 14 residues. Per germline, CDR1 LNHDA and CDR2 SQIVND (reference sequence). The CDR3 DNA reads TGTGCCAGTAGTATTGACAGGGGGCTGAATGGCTACACCTTC. Translating it yields CASSIDRGLNGYTF. Full variable domain (outside the CDR3, taken from reference TRBV19 and TRBJ1-2): DGGITQSPKYLFRKEGQNVTLSCEQNLNHDAMYWYRQDPGQGLRLIYYSQIVNDFQKGDIAEGYSVSREKKESFPLTVTSAQKNPTAFYLCASSIDRGLNGYTFGSGTRLTVV.

The V and J genes are TRBV19 and TRBJ1-2, with a possible D match to TRBD1 (6 bases). This CDR3 region has 13 residues. Germline assignment: CDR1 LNHDA and CDR2 SQIVND (reference sequence). V lost 5 bases, J lost 3 bases, and 10 bases lay in between. The DNA of the CDR3 is TGTGCCAGTAGTTGGGGGCGGGACTATGGCTACACCTTC. It is translated as CASSWGRDYGYTF. Full variable domain (outside the CDR3, taken from reference TRBV19 and TRBJ1-2): DGGITQSPKYLFRKEGQNVTLSCEQNLNHDAMYWYRQDPGQGLRLIYYSQIVNDFQKGDIAEGYSVSREKKESFPLTVTSAQKNPTAFYLCASSWGRDYGYTFGSGTRLTVV.

This sequence joins TRBV27 and TRBJ2-1, with 13 bases fitting TRBD2. This CDR3 spans 23 amino acids. CDR1 is MNHEY, CDR2 SMNVEV, per germline (reference sequence). Germline trimming cut 0 bases from V and 5 bases from J; bases unmatched to any gene: 22. The CDR3 loop is CASSLSPPQTSGGTARRNNEQFF. CDR3 nucleotides: TGTGCCAGCAGTTTATCCCCCCCTCAGACTAGCGGGGGGACGGCAAGAAGAAACAATGAGCAGTTCTTC.

V usage is TRBV6-5 and J usage is TRBJ1-5; D is unclear. The germline CDR1 and CDR2 sequences are MNHEY and SVGAGI. CDR3 length: 13 residues. V lost 6 bases and J lost 5, with 11 bases in between. DNA for the CDR3: TGTGCCAGCAGCCCCTTTGGGGATCAGCCCCAGCATTTT. Its protein product is CASSPFGDQPQHF.

The chain joins TRBV4-2 to TRBJ1-3; no reliable D call. Germline V gene sequence: CDR1 LGHNA, CDR2 YNFKEQ. CDR3 length: 14 residues. V dropped 0 bases and J dropped 2 bases, with 5 bases sitting between them. The CDR3, as DNA: TGTGCCAGCAGCCAAGATGCAGCTGGAAACACCATATATTTT. The encoded protein is CASSQDAAGNTIYF.

V usage is TRBV7-2 and J usage is TRBJ1-2; D not certain. Germline lookup yields CDR1 SGHTA and CDR2 FQGNSA. The CDR3 has 14 amino acids. V was clipped by 2 bases and J by 8 bases, with 15 bases between them. CDR3 protein: CASSLLQNTGGYTF. The CDR3 region has the DNA TGTGCCAGCAGCTTACTACAAAACACCGGGGGCTACACCTTC.

This chain links TRBV2 with TRBJ1-1; tentative D call: TRBD1 (6 bases). The CDR3 has 13 amino acids. The V gene's germline CDR1 is SNHLY and CDR2 FYNNEI. Trimming left V 6 bases short and J 1 base short, with 9 bases between. The CDR3, as DNA: TGTGCCAGCAGAAAGGACAGGAACACTGAAGCTTTCTTT. It translates to CASRKDRNTEAFF.

Only one count was recorded for this clone. The chain is built from TRBV27 and TRBJ2-1; 11 bases are shared with TRBD2. Germline V lookup: CDR1 MNHEY, CDR2 SMNVEV (reference sequence). Unmatched junction bases numbered 13, after V lost 6 bases and J lost 9 bases. There are 16 residues in the CDR3. The CDR3 sequence: CASSPRVSGGAGEQFF. CDR3 DNA sequence: TGTGCCAGCAGCCCTCGGGTTAGCGGGGGGGCCGGTGAGCAGTTCTTC.

This clone was counted once. The V gene is TRBV5-1, the J gene TRBJ2-3; 11 bases align to TRBD2. The CDR3 is made up of 16 amino acids. The V gene end was trimmed by 4 bases and the J gene end by 2 bases; junction bases not matched to a gene: 6. CDR1 SGHRS and CDR2 YFSETQ come from the germline V gene. CDR3 loop: CASSEIAGGNTDTQYF. CDR3 nucleotides: TGCGCCAGCAGCGAAATAGCGGGGGGGAACACAGATACGCAGTATTTT.

The genes are TRBV5-1 and TRBJ1-6; a weak D match, TRBD1 (5 bases). V was pared by 0 bases and J by 6 bases, with 7 bases between. The germline gives CDR1 SGHRS, CDR2 YFSETQ. CDR3 size: 14 residues. CDR3 sequence reads: CASSLGQGNSPLHF. The CDR3 nucleotides read TGCGCCAGCAGCTTGGGGCAGGGTAATTCACCCCTCCACTTT. The variable domain in full, completed from reference TRBV5-1 and TRBJ1-6, reads KAGVTQTPRYLIKTRGQQVTLSCSPISGHRSVSWYQQTPGQGLQFLFEYFSETQRNKGNFPGRFSGRQFSNSRSEMNVSTLELGDSALYLCASSLGQGNSPLHFGNGTRLTVT.

The V call is TRBV7-6, the J call TRBJ1-2; 9 nucleotides align to TRBD1. This CDR3 is 16 amino acids long. Germline assignment: CDR1 SGHVS and CDR2 FNYEAQ. V gave up 1 base and J gave up 8 bases; unmatched junction bases: 11. CDR3 loop: CASSLEAADRGTGYTF. The CDR3 region has the DNA TGTGCCAGCAGCTTAGAGGCCGCCGACAGGGGGACCGGCTACACCTTC.

V gene TRBV11-2 combines with J gene TRBJ2-7, with TRBD2 as a possible D gene (7 bases). Trimming stripped 5 bases from V and 2 bases from J, with 13 bases between. The germline CDR1 and CDR2 sequences are SGHAT and FQNNGV. This CDR3 contains 14 residues. The CDR3 coding sequence is TGTGCCAGCAGCCAAGAGGGGGGGACCTACGAGCAGTACTTC. Amino acids: CASSQEGGTYEQYF.

The chain is built from TRBV29-1 and TRBJ1-2; TRBD1 agrees at 8 bases. This CDR3 is 12 amino acids long. Per the germline V gene, CDR1 is SQVTM and CDR2 is ANQGSEA. With 3 bases clipped from V and 7 bases from J, the junction kept 4 bases outside the gene matches. The CDR3, as DNA: TGCAGCGTTGACAGGGGGCTGGGTGGCTACACCTTC. It specifies CSVDRGLGGYTF.

The J gene is TRBJ2-2, the V gene TRBV7-7, with D possibly being TRBD2 (5 bases). Germline values: CDR1 SSHAT, CDR2 FNYEAQ (reference sequence). The V and J ends lost 5 bases and 4 bases respectively, with 14 bases between them. The length of the CDR3 is 15 residues. The CDR3 loop is CASSPAGYGTGELFF. The CDR3 DNA reads TGTGCCAGCAGCCCGGCGGGTTATGGCACCGGGGAGCTGTTTTTT.

J is TRBJ1-3 and V is TRBV19, with D perhaps TRBD1 (5 bases). The V end was cut by 4 bases, the J end by 2 bases, with 18 bases between. The germline CDR1 and CDR2 sequences are LNHDA and SQIVND (reference sequence). The CDR3 loop spans 17 amino acids. This CDR3 is CASSRPGPLNPGNTIYF. In DNA, the CDR3 is TGTGCCAGTAGTAGGCCGGGACCCCTCAACCCTGGAAACACCATATATTTT. Based on the CDR3 plus reference TRBV19 and TRBJ1-3, the full variable domain is DGGITQSPKYLFRKEGQNVTLSCEQNLNHDAMYWYRQDPGQGLRLIYYSQIVNDFQKGDIAEGYSVSREKKESFPLTVTSAQKNPTAFYLCASSRPGPLNPGNTIYFGEGSWLTVV.

The chain links TRBV28 to TRBJ2-7; D remains ambiguous. The V and J ends lost 6 bases and 3 bases respectively, with 15 bases between them. The CDR3 contains 14 residues. The germline CDR1 and CDR2 sequences are MDHEN and SYDVKM. The CDR3 loop reads CASRSPRVLYEQYF. The CDR3 nucleotides read TGTGCCAGCAGATCCCCCCGGGTCCTCTACGAGCAGTACTTC.

The CDR3 spells CAWKYGGATNEKLFF. The CDR3 nucleotides are TGTGCCTGGAAATACGGAGGGGCAACTAATGAAAAACTGTTTTTT. V gene TRBV30 combines with J gene TRBJ1-4, with a weak D call TRBD1 (5 bases). The V gene's germline CDR1 is GTSNPN and CDR2 SVGIG (reference sequence). V shed 4 bases and J shed 0 bases, with 12 bases lying between them. CDR3 length: 15 residues. Filled out from reference TRBV30 and TRBJ1-4, the complete variable domain reads SQTIHQWPATLVQPVGSPLSLECTVEGTSNPNLYWYRQAAGRGLQLLFYSVGIGQISSEVPQNLSASRPQDRQFILSSKKLLLSDSGFYLCAWKYGGATNEKLFFGSGTQLSVL.

This sequence joins TRBV27 and TRBJ2-5; D possibly corresponds to TRBD2 (6 bases). V lost 6 bases to trimming and J lost 1 base, with 15 bases between them. The CDR3 is 15 amino acids. The V gene's germline CDR1 is MNHEY and CDR2 SMNVEV (reference sequence). The CDR3: CASRLWRGAQETQYF. In nucleotides, the CDR3 is TGTGCCAGCAGGCTCTGGCGGGGAGCCCAAGAGACCCAGTACTTC.

The chain employs TRBV27 and TRBJ2-1; 10 positions agree with TRBD1. The CDR3 spans 15 residues. CDR1 is MNHEY, CDR2 SMNVEV, per germline (reference sequence). After removal of 4 bases from V and 7 bases from J, the junction contained 7 bases not matched to a gene. As DNA, the CDR3 is TGTGCCAGCAGTTGGGACAGGGGTTGGTGGAATGAGCAGTTCTTC. It specifies CASSWDRGWWNEQFF.

This clone was recorded a few times. The rearrangement links TRBV19 to TRBJ2-3; TRBD1 agrees at 11 bases. Looked up from germline, CDR1 is LNHDA and CDR2 is SQIVND (reference sequence). CDR3 length: 16 residues. The V and J ends lost 3 bases and 5 bases, in that order; junction bases with no gene match: 7. As DNA, the CDR3 is TGTGCCAGTAGTATGGTCCGCGGGACAGGGGGAGATACGCAGTATTTT. It yields the protein CASSMVRGTGGDTQYF.

The chain uses TRBV18 and TRBJ2-1, with a tentative D call TRBD1 (5 bases). Trimming pared 2 bases from V and 0 bases from J, leaving 8 bases between. Germline V gene lookup returns CDR1 KGHSH and CDR2 LQKENI. This CDR3 is built from 15 residues. CDR3 sequence reads: CASSPTTGSYNEQFF. In nucleotides, the CDR3 is TGTGCCAGCTCACCAACCACAGGCTCCTACAATGAGCAGTTCTTC.

The chain carries TRBV10-3 and TRBJ2-1; 10 bases are a match to TRBD2. CDR1 and CDR2 from the germline V gene are ENHRY and SYGVKD. This CDR3 has 17 residues. V lost 4 bases, J lost 5 bases, and 11 bases stayed unmatched. Here the CDR3 reads CAISGQRGLAGDNEQFF. The CDR3 coding sequence is TGTGCCATCAGTGGTCAAAGGGGGCTAGCGGGGGACAATGAGCAGTTCTTC.

The V gene is TRBV11-2, the J gene TRBJ1-1; D perhaps matches TRBD1 (6 bases). Germline CDR1 SGHAT, CDR2 FQNNGV. The CDR3 runs 12 residues. Trimming left V 5 bases short and J 5 bases short, with 9 bases between. This CDR3 is CASSVGGTEAFF. The DNA of the CDR3 is TGTGCCAGCAGCGTAGGGGGGACTGAAGCTTTCTTT.